This entry describes one TCR beta chain. The antigen is not known. The sample is drawn from a study of cytomegalovirus exposure and HLA in healthy donors. Study at large: Of the donors genotyped, about 390 in all, about 82% fell in the Caucasian-associated ancestry cluster.

This PCR relied on a set of 60 Vbeta primers and 13 Jbeta primers. Profiling relied on immunoSEQ multiplex PCR, and the TCRdb table lists in-frame clones only, not all of them. This sample contains 200,000 to 250,000 clones. Study-level points and caveats: Presence/absence analyses supposed approximately even sequencing depth among donors. There was a cluster of highly shared sequence variants that was likely a sequencing artifact.

The source material was PBMCs. The clonotype was recovered from a woman under 40 in good health and CMV-seropositive.

CDR3 DNA: TGTGCCAGCAGCACCGACAGGGGGCTGAGGTATGGCTACACCTTC. Translating gives CASSTDRGLRYGYTF. The chain employs TRBV27 and TRBJ1-2, with 10 nucleotides matching TRBD1. Germline lookup yields CDR1 MNHEY and CDR2 SMNVEV (reference sequence). The junction had 9 bases not matched to a gene; V was cut back by 6 bases and J by 5 bases. CDR3 length: 15 residues.